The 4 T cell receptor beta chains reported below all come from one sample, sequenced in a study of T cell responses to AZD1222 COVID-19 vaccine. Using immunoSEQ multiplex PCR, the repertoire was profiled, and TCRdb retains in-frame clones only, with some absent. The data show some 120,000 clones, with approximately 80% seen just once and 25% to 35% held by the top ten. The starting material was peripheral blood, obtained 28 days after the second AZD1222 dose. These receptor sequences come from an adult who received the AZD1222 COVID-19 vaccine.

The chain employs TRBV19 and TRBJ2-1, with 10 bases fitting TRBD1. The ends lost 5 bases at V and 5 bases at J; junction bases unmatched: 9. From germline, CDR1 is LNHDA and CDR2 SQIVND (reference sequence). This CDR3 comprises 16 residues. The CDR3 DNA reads TGTGCCAGTAGTGGGATTGGGACAGGGGTCGACAATGAGCAGTTCTTC. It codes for CASSGIGTGVDNEQFF.

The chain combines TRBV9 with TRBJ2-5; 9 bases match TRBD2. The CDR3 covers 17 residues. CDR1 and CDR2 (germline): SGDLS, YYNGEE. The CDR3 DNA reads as TGTCCCCGCAGCGTACGGCGGGGGGGTCCCTTACAAGAGACCCAGTACTTC. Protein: CPRSVRRGGPLQETQYF.

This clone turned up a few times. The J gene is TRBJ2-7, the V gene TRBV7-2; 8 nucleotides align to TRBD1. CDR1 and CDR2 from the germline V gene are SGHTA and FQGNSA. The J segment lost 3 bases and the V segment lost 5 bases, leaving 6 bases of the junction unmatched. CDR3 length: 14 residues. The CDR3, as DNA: TGTGCCAGCAGCCCCAGGGGGCGGATCTACGAGCAGTACTTC. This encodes CASSPRGRIYEQYF.

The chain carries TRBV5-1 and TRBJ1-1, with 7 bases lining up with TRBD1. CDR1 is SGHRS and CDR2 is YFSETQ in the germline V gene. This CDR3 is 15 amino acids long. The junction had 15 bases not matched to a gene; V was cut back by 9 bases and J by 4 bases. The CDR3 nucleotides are TGCGCCACTCGCCCTCACCTACAGGGGTCCACTGAAGCTTTCTTT. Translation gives CATRPHLQGSTEAFF. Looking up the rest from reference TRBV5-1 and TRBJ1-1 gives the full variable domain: KAGVTQTPRYLIKTRGQQVTLSCSPISGHRSVSWYQQTPGQGLQFLFEYFSETQRNKGNFPGRFSGRQFSNSRSEMNVSTLELGDSALYLCATRPHLQGSTEAFFGQGTRLTVV.